One and the same sample provided the 13 T cell receptor beta chains below, sequenced in a study of graft-versus-host responses after intestinal transplantation. TCRdb keeps only in-frame clones here, not all; method: immunoSEQ multiplex PCR. Among tens of thousands of clones listed, around 90% were seen once. These receptors have no known antigen. The sample consisted of unstimulated CD4+ T cells sorted from spleen or lymph node cells, taken before transplant. The origin of the receptors is a human donor who was the organ donor for an intestinal transplant.

This rearrangement joins TRBV6-1 to TRBJ1-1; possible D gene TRBD1, 6 bases. CDR1 and CDR2 from the germline V gene are MNHNS and SASEGT. The CDR3 totals 13 residues. V shed 1 base and J shed 5 bases, with 8 bases lying between them. CDR3 residues: CASSEDRVTEAFF. The CDR3, as DNA: TGTGCCAGCAGTGAAGACAGGGTTACTGAAGCTTTCTTT.

V is TRBV18 and J is TRBJ1-4; 8 nucleotides align to TRBD1. This CDR3 spans 18 amino acids. Germline lookup yields CDR1 KGHSH and CDR2 LQKENI. V lost 3 bases to trimming and J lost 0 bases; unmatched junction nucleotides: 9. The CDR3 protein is CASSPQQGAVATNEKLFF. CDR3 bases: TGTGCCAGCTCACCCCAGCAGGGGGCAGTTGCAACTAATGAAAAACTGTTTTTT. The variable domain in full, completed from reference TRBV18 and TRBJ1-4, reads NAGVMQNPRHLVRRRGQEARLRCSPMKGHSHVYWYRQLPEEGLKFMVYLQKENIIDESGMPKERFSAEFPKEGPSILRIQQVVRGDSAAYFCASSPQQGAVATNEKLFFGSGTQLSVL.

J is TRBJ2-7 and V is TRBV28; 10 bases fit TRBD1. Germline V gives CDR1 MDHEN, CDR2 SYDVKM. Trimming removed 6 bases from V and 3 bases from J; junction bases left unmatched: 8. The CDR3 sequence is 15 residues long. The CDR3 sequence is CASRTPRTGGYEQYF. The CDR3 DNA is TGTGCCAGCAGAACCCCTCGGACAGGGGGCTACGAGCAGTACTTC.

This clone appeared a single time. This chain connects TRBV6-5 to TRBJ1-4; 8 nucleotides line up with TRBD1. V shed 3 bases, J shed 8 bases, and the junction held 5 bases outside the gene matches. Germline-derived CDR1 and CDR2 are MNHEY and SVGAGI. The CDR3 has 14 residues. In DNA, the CDR3 is TGTGCCAGCAGTTATCGACAGGGGCGCGAAAAACTGTTTTTT. Translation: CASSYRQGREKLFF.

The chain joins TRBV18 to TRBJ2-7; the D gene could be TRBD1 or TRBD2 (5 bases each). V gave up 3 bases and J gave up 4 bases, with 13 bases separating them. This CDR3 is built from 14 residues. Germline V gene sequence: CDR1 KGHSH, CDR2 LQKENI. The CDR3, as DNA: TGTGCCAGCTCACCGGGGACCTCCCCTTACGAGCAGTACTTC. Translating gives CASSPGTSPYEQYF.

This chain links TRBV5-1 with TRBJ2-5; the match to TRBD1 covers 12 bases. The CDR3 contains 16 residues. Unmatched junction bases numbered 5, after V lost 4 bases and J lost 1 base. Germline CDR1 is SGHRS and CDR2 is YFSETQ. This CDR3 is CASSMGQGAGQETQYF. Written as DNA, the CDR3 is TGCGCCAGCAGCATGGGACAGGGGGCGGGCCAAGAGACCCAGTACTTC.

This chain connects TRBV6-6 to TRBJ2-5, with D perhaps matching TRBD1 (6 bases). V was clipped by 0 bases and J by 2 bases, with 7 bases between them. Per germline, CDR1 MNHNY and CDR2 SVGAGI (reference sequence). This CDR3 comprises 14 residues. In DNA, the CDR3 is TGTGCCAGCAGTTACTCAGGACAGCAAGAGACCCAGTACTTC. This encodes CASSYSGQQETQYF.

The genes are TRBV18 and TRBJ2-3; D gene unclear. This CDR3 is 12 amino acids long. V lost 2 bases, J lost 5 bases, and 5 bases lay in between. Germline lookup yields CDR1 KGHSH and CDR2 LQKENI. The CDR3, as DNA: TGTGCCAGCTCACCAGGGCTAGATACGCAGTATTTT. The encoded protein is CASSPGLDTQYF.

This clone is a singleton in its sample. The rearrangement links TRBV6-4 to TRBJ2-7; 8 bases are shared with TRBD2. CDR1 is MRHNA, CDR2 SNTAGT, per germline. V lost 8 bases to trimming and J lost 1 base; unmatched junction nucleotides: 7. The CDR3 loop spans 14 amino acids. CDR3 sequence: CASSERERSYEQYF. DNA of the CDR3: TGTGCCAGCTCAGAGCGGGAGAGGTCCTACGAGCAGTACTTC.

This chain links TRBV2 with TRBJ1-3; D call uncertain. This CDR3 contains 15 residues. V lost 6 bases and J lost 3, with 15 bases in between. Germline CDR1 SNHLY, CDR2 FYNNEI. CDR3 residues: CASRAAPLVGNTIYF. In DNA, the CDR3 is TGTGCCAGCAGGGCAGCGCCTCTCGTTGGAAACACCATATATTTT.

The chain is built from TRBV19 and TRBJ1-1; D possibly corresponds to TRBD1 (6 bases). The V gene lost 2 bases and the J gene lost 4 bases, with 8 bases spanning the gap. The CDR3 length is 13 residues. Germline V lookup: CDR1 LNHDA, CDR2 SQIVND (reference sequence). CDR3 protein: CASSIIGGTEAFF. The CDR3 DNA is TGTGCCAGTAGTATAATAGGGGGCACTGAAGCTTTCTTT.

The chain is built from TRBV6-5 and TRBJ2-5; 8 bases line up with TRBD2. V lost 2 bases, J lost 4 bases, and 3 bases stayed unmatched. CDR1 and CDR2 from the germline V gene are MNHEY and SVGAGI. CDR3 length: 14 residues. The DNA for the CDR3 is TGTGCCAGCAGTTACGGGACTAGGGGAGAGACCCAGTACTTC. It codes for CASSYGTRGETQYF.

The CDR3 here is CASSLRGTRYTF. The CDR3 DNA is TGTGCCAGCAGTTTAAGAGGGACCCGCTACACCTTC. The V gene is TRBV28, the J gene TRBJ1-2, with a tentative D call TRBD1 (5 bases). This CDR3 comprises 12 residues. V lost 2 bases to trimming and J lost 9 bases, with 10 bases between them. Germline loops: CDR1 MDHEN, CDR2 SYDVKM.